Each of the 25 T cell receptor beta chains below was sequenced from the same sample in a study of early T cells in non-severe SARS-CoV-2 infection. Using its own MiXCR run on the 5' RACE reads, TCRdb lists one record per CDR3 protein. Among some 25,000 distinct CDR3 sequences listed, more than 4% were seen once. Sequences were obtained from whole blood. All receptors come from an adult who was a healthcare worker with PCR-confirmed SARS-CoV-2 infection or an uninfected control (not recorded which).

There are many counts of this clonotype. The rearrangement joins TRBV7-2 to TRBJ2-1, with 9 bases aligning to TRBD1. Germline lookup yields CDR1 SGHTA and CDR2 FQGNSA. The CDR3 is 14 amino acids. Trimming took 7 bases from V and 4 from J; bases not matched to a gene: 5. CDR3 coding DNA: TGTGCCAGCAAGACAGGGGGACTTTACAATGAGCAGTTCTTC. Protein product: CASKTGGLYNEQFF.

V and J are TRBV29-1 and TRBJ2-1; no definite D call. Germline V gene data show CDR1 as SQVTM and CDR2 as ANQGSEA. Trimming cost V 4 bases and J 0 bases, with 10 bases left between them. The CDR3 is made up of 14 amino acids. CDR3 amino acids: CSVVIFLSYNEQFF. Written as DNA, the CDR3 is TGCAGCGTTGTGATCTTTCTCTCCTACAATGAGCAGTTCTTC.

The chain carries TRBV27 and TRBJ2-6; 12 positions agree with TRBD1. There are 17 residues in the CDR3. Germline lookup yields CDR1 MNHEY and CDR2 SMNVEV (reference sequence). V shed 5 bases, J shed 2 bases, and the junction held 4 bases outside the gene matches. CDR3 DNA: TGTGCCAGCAGTGTGGGACAGGGGGCAGCTGGGGCCAACGTCCTGACTTTC. Encoded protein: CASSVGQGAAGANVLTF.

This clonotype rates as medium-sized. The chain is built from TRBV9 and TRBJ2-2; no firm D call. In germline, CDR1 is SGDLS, CDR2 YYNGEE. Trimming pared 0 bases from V and 9 bases from J, leaving 15 bases between. CDR3 length: 15 residues. The CDR3 coding sequence is TGTGCCAGCAGCGTAGCTACAACTCCCTCCCGGGAGCTGTTTTTT. Translated, it gives CASSVATTPSRELFF.

The rearrangement uses TRBV7-2 and TRBJ2-7; 10 bases are shared with TRBD2. The junction had 7 bases not matched to a gene; V was cut back by 5 bases and J by 6 bases. CDR3 size: 14 residues. From germline, CDR1 is SGHTA and CDR2 FQGNSA. The CDR3 protein is CASSPAGGPGEQYF. The CDR3 nucleotides are TGTGCCAGCAGCCCAGCGGGAGGGCCGGGCGAGCAGTACTTC. Using reference TRBV7-2 and TRBJ2-7 for the parts outside the CDR3, the full variable domain is GAGVSQSPSNKVTEKGKDVELRCDPISGHTALYWYRQSLGQGLEFLIYFQGNSAPDKSGLPSDRFSAERTGGSVSTLTIQRTQQEDSAVYLCASSPAGGPGEQYFGPGTRLTVT.

The sample holds many counts of this clonotype. V gene TRBV18 combines with J gene TRBJ2-1; no firm D call. The CDR3 has 14 residues. Trimming removed 0 bases from V and 7 bases from J, with 10 bases in between. Germline-derived CDR1 and CDR2 are KGHSH and LQKENI. In DNA, the CDR3 is TGTGCCAGCTCACCACCAGCGTTGACAAATGAGCAGTTCTTC. Its protein is CASSPPALTNEQFF.

This clonotype was detected many times. The chain combines TRBV6-6 with TRBJ1-5; D may be TRBD1 (5 bases). The CDR3 runs to 15 residues. V shed 2 bases and J shed 2 bases, with 10 bases lying between them. Germline CDR1 MNHNY, CDR2 SVGAGI (reference sequence). CDR3: CASSYGQLGNQPQHF. The CDR3 nucleotides are TGTGCCAGCAGTTACGGACAACTAGGCAATCAGCCCCAGCATTTT.

This clonotype has just a few counts. The chain is built from TRBV14 and TRBJ2-5, with a tentative D call TRBD1 (5 bases). CDR1 and CDR2 from the germline V gene are SGHDN and FVKESK. Trimming removed 1 base from V and 4 bases from J, with 16 bases in between. This CDR3 spans 16 amino acids. The CDR3 here is CASSQAPKGARETQYF. In DNA form, the CDR3 reads TGTGCCAGCAGCCAAGCTCCCAAAGGGGCCCGAGAGACCCAGTACTTC. Drawing the rest from reference TRBV14 and TRBJ2-5, the complete variable domain is EAGVTQFPSHSVIEKGQTVTLRCDPISGHDNLYWYRRVMGKEIKFLLHFVKESKQDESGMPNNRFLAERTGGTYSTLKVQPAELEDSGVYFCASSQAPKGARETQYFGPGTRLLVL.

The chain employs TRBV7-9 and TRBJ1-5, with TRBD1 identical over 8 bases. J lost 2 bases, V lost 5 bases, and 14 bases had no gene match. The CDR3 length is 18 residues. Per germline, CDR1 SEHNR and CDR2 FQNEAQ (reference sequence). CDR3 bases: TGTGCCAGCAGCAGGGGGACAGGAGGGCCCAGCGGCAATCAGCCCCAGCATTTT. It specifies CASSRGTGGPSGNQPQHF.

This clonotype was picked up many times. This sequence joins TRBV20-1 and TRBJ1-1; D remains unclear. The CDR3 covers 11 residues. Germline loops: CDR1 DFQATT, CDR2 SNEGSKA (reference sequence). The V end lost 8 bases, the J end lost 1 base, and 8 bases lay between the germline ends. The chain's CDR3 is CSTSRNTEAFF. CDR3 bases: TGCAGTACCAGCCGGAACACTGAAGCTTTCTTT.

This clonotype was seen repeatedly, ten times or more. The chain uses TRBV6-2 or TRBV6-3 and TRBJ1-5; a possible D gene is TRBD1 (6 bases). Between the trimmed V and J ends, which lost 8 bases and 0 bases, there was a span of 20 bases. The CDR3 is 17 amino acids. Looked up from germline, CDR1 is MNHEY and CDR2 is SVGEGT. The CDR3 coding sequence is TGTGCCAGCGGCCAACTAGCGACAGGACTTAGCAATCAGCCCCAGCATTTT. This encodes CASGQLATGLSNQPQHF.

Remarks on this clonotype: A single base separates this from a much larger clone, so it may be a read error. This chain connects TRBV2 to TRBJ2-7, with TRBD2 identical over 12 bases. The germline CDR1 and CDR2 sequences are SNHLY and FYNNEI. This CDR3 is built from 16 residues. The CDR3 loop reads CANSDPLAGGTYEQYF. In nucleotides, the CDR3 is TGTGCCAACAGTGACCCACTAGCGGGAGGCACCTACGAGCAGTACTTC.

This clonotype was observed many times. The chain has TRBV19 and TRBJ2-7, with a weak D call TRBD2 (6 bases). With 3 bases removed from V and 4 bases from J, the gap between germline ends came to 10 bases. The CDR3 covers 13 residues. Germline CDR1 LNHDA, CDR2 SQIVND (reference sequence). CDR3 protein: CASSMAGRYEQYF. CDR3 DNA sequence: TGTGCCAGTAGTATGGCGGGGAGATACGAGCAGTACTTC.

This clonotype was detected only a few times. The chain employs TRBV12-3 or TRBV12-4 and TRBJ2-7; D possibly corresponds to TRBD1 (6 bases). The CDR3 consists of 14 residues. The ends were cut back, 6 bases at V and 3 bases at J, with 15 bases in the middle. Written as DNA, the CDR3 is TGTGCCAGCAGGGCCGGGACACCAGTCTACGAGCAGTACTTC. The encoded protein is CASRAGTPVYEQYF.

This clonotype is classed as medium-sized. V gene TRBV14 combines with J gene TRBJ1-2; D gene ambiguous. The V gene's germline CDR1 is SGHDN and CDR2 FVKESK. The V gene lost 1 base and the J gene lost 6 bases, with 9 bases spanning the gap. The CDR3 spans 13 residues. CDR3 sequence (DNA): TGTGCCAGCAGCCAAGTGCGAGGGCATGGCTACACCTTC. Amino acid sequence: CASSQVRGHGYTF.

This clonotype rates as medium-sized. The V gene is TRBV5-1, the J gene TRBJ2-1, with D uncertain. CDR1 is SGHRS and CDR2 is YFSETQ in the germline V gene. Trimming left V 0 bases short and J 9 bases short, with 1 base between. The CDR3 has 10 residues. CDR3 DNA sequence: TGCGCCAGCAGCTTGGGTGAGCAGTTCTTC. Its protein product is CASSLGEQFF.

In its sample, this clonotype was seen many times. The rearrangement joins TRBV29-1 to TRBJ2-1, with D possibly TRBD1 on 5 matching bases. Trimming stripped 4 bases from V and 3 bases from J, with 13 bases between. Looked up from germline, CDR1 is SQVTM and CDR2 is ANQGSEA. The CDR3 length is 14 residues. CDR3 in amino acids: CSVVTGSLYNEQFF. CDR3 DNA: TGCAGCGTTGTTACAGGATCCCTCTACAATGAGCAGTTCTTC.

This clonotype was counted only a few times. The J gene is TRBJ2-1, the V gene TRBV29-1; either TRBD1 or TRBD2 may fit D (5 bases each). Germline V gene lookup returns CDR1 SQVTM and CDR2 ANQGSEA. V lost 6 bases and J lost 10, with 16 bases in between. The CDR3 runs 12 residues. As DNA, the CDR3 is TGCAGCGTCGGGGCCCATCTGGGAGAGCAGTTCTTC. As protein: CSVGAHLGEQFF.

This clonotype was seen repeatedly, ten times or more. J is TRBJ2-1 and V is TRBV20-1, with 8 positions matching TRBD2. V dropped 3 bases and J dropped 6; count of bases not matched to a gene: 4. The length of the CDR3 is 13 residues. The germline CDR1 and CDR2 sequences are DFQATT and SNEGSKA (reference sequence). CDR3 residues: CSASGRAANEQFF. The CDR3 DNA reads as TGCAGTGCTAGCGGGAGGGCCGCCAATGAGCAGTTCTTC.

The rearrangement joins TRBV28 to TRBJ1-2; a weak D match, TRBD1 (6 bases). The CDR3 is 13 residues long. Between the trimmed V and J ends, which lost 5 bases and 6 bases, there was a span of 13 bases. Germline V gene data show CDR1 as MDHEN and CDR2 as SYDVKM. The CDR3 DNA sequence: TGTGCCAGCAGTACCTGGACAGAGGATGGCTACACCTTC. Translating it yields CASSTWTEDGYTF.

Many counts were recorded for this clonotype. The chain joins TRBV15 to TRBJ2-1, with TRBD1 as a possible D gene (5 bases). This CDR3 has 15 residues. V lost 6 bases, J lost 0 bases, and 12 bases lay in between. Looked up from germline, CDR1 is LNHNV and CDR2 is YYDKDF (reference sequence). CDR3: CATSPTASSYNEQFF. The CDR3 DNA is TGTGCCACCAGTCCGACAGCAAGCTCCTACAATGAGCAGTTCTTC. The whole variable domain, remainder taken from reference TRBV15 and TRBJ2-1, is DAMVIQNPRYQVTQFGKPVTLSCSQTLNHNVMYWYQQKSSQAPKLLFHYYDKDFNNEADTPDNFQSRRPNTSFCFLDIRSPGLGDTAMYLCATSPTASSYNEQFFGPGTRLTVL.

This clonotype appeared many times. The J gene is TRBJ2-5, the V gene TRBV6-1; D tentatively fits TRBD1 or TRBD2 (6 bases each). The CDR3 has 17 residues. V was cut by 2 bases and J by 5 bases, with 21 bases left in between. The germline V gene has CDR1 MNHNS and CDR2 SASEGT. Written as DNA, the CDR3 is TGTGCCAGCAGTGAATGGGCCTTGAGGGGGGCAGGGGAGACCCAGTACTTC. It encodes CASSEWALRGAGETQYF.

This clonotype has ten or more counts. CDR3 bases: TGCGCCAGCAGCTTGGGTGTAGGCTACGAGCAGTACTTC. Its protein product is CASSLGVGYEQYF. The V gene is TRBV5-1, the J gene TRBJ2-7; no reliable D call. The V end was cut by 0 bases, the J end by 3 bases, with 7 bases between. The CDR3 has 13 amino acids. Germline-derived CDR1 and CDR2 are SGHRS and YFSETQ.

This clonotype has ten or more counts. This chain's CDR3 is CASSSTSGRTGEQYF. The CDR3 region has the DNA TGTGCCAGCAGCTCGACTAGCGGGAGAACCGGTGAGCAGTACTTC. The chain is built from TRBV7-2 and TRBJ2-7; the match to TRBD2 covers 12 bases. This CDR3 has 15 residues. Per germline, CDR1 SGHTA and CDR2 FQGNSA. Losses at the gene ends were 4 bases for V and 7 bases for J; bases not matched to a gene: 8.

In this sample, this clonotype turned up many times. The chain joins TRBV4-3 to TRBJ2-3; D is uncertain. Germline V CDR1 and CDR2: LGHNA, YSLEER. This CDR3 is 13 amino acids long. V was trimmed by 0 bases and J by 5 bases, leaving 6 bases between them. In DNA, the CDR3 is TGCGCCAGCAGCCAAGATGCGGAAGATACGCAGTATTTT. Amino acids: CASSQDAEDTQYF.